The rows below give T cell receptor beta chains drawn from one sample of a study of blood T cell repertoires in COVID-19. Clones were read by immunoSEQ multiplex PCR, and TCRdb kept only the in-frame ones, dropping some. The sample lists hundreds of thousands of clones, 83% occurring once. Sequencing used peripheral blood. The receptor source for this set is a woman between 40 and 55 years old with active or convalescent COVID-19. Each CDR3 is given with its conserved first and last residue. A D gene is named only where the DNA matches it firmly. Size is stated for part of the rows, as once, few or many counts, or as a class when the clone is expanded.

d_call j_call v_call clone_size cdr3_aa cdr3_nt
TRBD2 TRBJ2-2 TRBV7-6 NA CASSLLSGDVSGELFF TGTGCCAGCAGCCTCCTTAGCGGGGACGTTAGCGGGGAGCTGTTTTTT
TRBD1 TRBJ2-5 TRBV9 NA CASSASGQGGETQYF TGTGCCAGCAGCGCCTCGGGACAGGGGGGTGAGACCCAGTACTTC
NA TRBJ2-7 TRBV11-2 few CASSLARGRREQYF TGTGCCAGCAGCTTGGCCAGGGGCAGGCGCGAGCAGTACTTC
NA TRBJ2-7 TRBV9 few CASSVAGQFSYEQYF TGTGCCAGCAGCGTAGCCGGACAGTTCTCCTACGAGCAGTACTTC
NA TRBJ1-6 TRBV5-6 NA CASSPWEGWSPLHF TGTGCCAGCAGCCCTTGGGAGGGCTGGTCACCCCTCCACTTT
NA TRBJ2-5 TRBV7-8 NA CASSLALQETQYF TGTGCCAGCAGCTTAGCGTTACAGGAGACCCAGTACTTC
TRBD2 TRBJ2-5 TRBV19 NA CASSVSGSEGTQYF TGTGCCAGTAGTGTTAGCGGGAGCGAAGGGACCCAGTACTTC
TRBD1 TRBJ1-2 TRBV27 NA CASSFSGQGGGYTF TGTGCCAGCAGTTTCTCCGGACAGGGGGGGGGCTACACCTTC
TRBD1 TRBJ1-2 TRBV2 NA CASRRTGAGYGYTF TGTGCCAGCAGGAGGACAGGGGCCGGCTATGGCTACACCTTC
NA TRBJ1-2 TRBV14 NA CASSPDAVTNYGYTF TGTGCCAGCAGCCCGGATGCGGTCACCAACTATGGCTACACCTTC
NA TRBJ2-2 TRBV6-5 NA CASSPYGTPRGELFF TGTGCCAGCAGTCCCTACGGGACACCCCGCGGAGAGCTGTTTTTT
NA TRBJ1-2 TRBV5-4 NA CASSLAGDLNGYTF TGTGCCAGCAGCTTGGCTGGGGACTTGAATGGCTACACCTTC
NA TRBJ1-5 TRBV20-1 NA CSASSHSGVGQPQHF TGCAGTGCTAGTAGCCACAGCGGGGTCGGTCAGCCCCAGCATTTT
NA TRBJ1-1 TRBV2 NA CASTPDGGTNTEAFF TGTGCCAGCACCCCGGACGGGGGGACGAACACTGAAGCTTTCTTT
TRBD2 TRBJ2-7 TRBV28 NA CATTRSGRASYEQYF TGTGCCACCACAAGAAGCGGGAGGGCCTCCTACGAGCAGTACTTC
NA TRBJ1-4 TRBV28 once CASSIGGPNEKLFF TGTGCCAGCAGTATAGGGGGTCCTAATGAAAAACTGTTTTTT
NA TRBJ1-1 TRBV11-3 NA CASSLGGTANTEAFF TGTGCCAGCAGCTTAGGCGGGACGGCGAACACTGAAGCTTTCTTT
NA TRBJ1-2 TRBV2 NA CASKLAGLDGYTF TGTGCCAGCAAATTAGCGGGGCTTGATGGCTACACCTTC
NA TRBJ1-3 TRBV27 once CASRGGGNTIYF TGTGCCAGCCGCGGCGGGGGAAACACCATATATTTT
NA TRBJ1-2 TRBV2 NA CASSPRREYGYTF TGTGCCAGCAGTCCTCGGCGGGAGTATGGCTACACCTTC
TRBD1 TRBJ2-7 TRBV19 once CASSTSGQPYEQYF TGTGCCAGTAGTACTTCGGGACAGCCCTACGAGCAGTACTTC
NA TRBJ1-4 TRBV6-5 once CASRSPNEKLFF TGTGCCAGCCGTTCCCCAAATGAAAAACTGTTTTTT
TRBD2 TRBJ2-1 TRBV7-3 once CASTTEMRLADNEQFF TGTGCCAGCACCACTGAAATGAGACTAGCAGACAATGAGCAGTTCTTC
TRBD2 TRBJ2-2 TRBV6-2/TRBV6-3 few CASSLGLGLAGTGELFF TGTGCCAGCAGTTTGGGTCTTGGGCTAGCGGGCACCGGGGAGCTGTTTTTT
NA TRBJ1-1 TRBV30 NA CAWSVSRVAEAFF TGTGCCTGGAGTGTATCCAGGGTGGCTGAAGCTTTCTTT
NA TRBJ2-5 TRBV5-1 NA CASSLDRFQETQYF TGCGCCAGCAGCCTCGACAGATTTCAAGAGACCCAGTACTTC
NA TRBJ2-7 TRBV19 NA CASSSQGSTELFYEQYF TGTGCCAGTAGTAGTCAGGGGTCTACGGAGTTGTTCTACGAGCAGTACTTC
TRBD1 TRBJ1-3 TRBV25-1 NA CASTGQILTGEGGNTIYF TGTGCCAGCACCGGCCAGATCTTGACAGGGGAAGGTGGAAACACCATATATTTT
TRBD2 TRBJ2-3 TRBV4-2 NA CASSQGGLAGDRGTQYF TGTGCCAGCAGCCAGGGGGGGCTAGCGGGGGATCGAGGTACGCAGTATTTT
TRBD1 TRBJ1-1 TRBV19 NA CASGTGVNTEAFF TGTGCCAGTGGAACAGGGGTGAACACTGAAGCTTTCTTT
NA TRBJ2-3 TRBV7-9 NA CASSLGGLTDTQYF TGTGCCAGCAGCTTAGGGGGGCTCACAGATACGCAGTATTTT
NA TRBJ2-7 TRBV9 NA CASSPRTASHYEQYF TGTGCCAGCAGCCCCCGGACAGCCTCCCACTACGAGCAGTACTTC
NA TRBJ2-1 TRBV9 NA CASSAPLRDRYNEQFF TGTGCCAGCAGCGCCCCCTTGCGGGACCGTTACAATGAGCAGTTCTTC
NA TRBJ2-7 TRBV3-1/TRBV3-2 few CASSQDRAYEQYF TGTGCCAGCAGCCAAGACAGGGCGTACGAGCAGTACTTC
NA TRBJ1-1 TRBV11-2 NA CASSPIQVGLNTEAFF TGTGCCAGCAGCCCTATACAGGTCGGCTTAAACACTGAAGCTTTCTTT
TRBD2 TRBJ2-5 TRBV5-6 NA CASRLLLSGGHQETQYF TGTGCCAGCCGCCTCCTACTAAGCGGGGGACATCAAGAGACCCAGTACTTC
NA TRBJ1-2 TRBV5-8 NA CASRGRRAGYTF TGTGCCAGCAGGGGGCGACGGGCTGGCTACACCTTC
NA TRBJ2-2 TRBV7-3 NA CASSATRENTGELFF TGTGCCAGCAGCGCCACTAGGGAGAACACCGGGGAGCTGTTTTTT
NA TRBJ2-3 TRBV18 NA CASSPDSVRDTQYF TGTGCCAGCTCACCAGATAGCGTCCGAGATACGCAGTATTTT